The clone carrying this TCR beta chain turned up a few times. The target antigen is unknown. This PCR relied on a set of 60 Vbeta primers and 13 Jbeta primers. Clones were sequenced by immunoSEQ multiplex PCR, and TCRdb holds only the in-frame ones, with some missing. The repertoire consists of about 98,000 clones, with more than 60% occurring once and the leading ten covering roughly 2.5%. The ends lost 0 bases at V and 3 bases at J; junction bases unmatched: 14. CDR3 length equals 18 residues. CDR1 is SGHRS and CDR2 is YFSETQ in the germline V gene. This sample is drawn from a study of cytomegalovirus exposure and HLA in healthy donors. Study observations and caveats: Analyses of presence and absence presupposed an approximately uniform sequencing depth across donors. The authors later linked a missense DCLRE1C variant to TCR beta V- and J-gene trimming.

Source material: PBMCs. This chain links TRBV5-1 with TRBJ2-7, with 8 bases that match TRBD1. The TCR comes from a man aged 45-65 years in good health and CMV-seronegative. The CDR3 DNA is TGCGCCAGCAGCTTGGATAACCGGGACAGGTTATCAGACTACGAGCAGTACTTC. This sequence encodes CASSLDNRDRLSDYEQYF.